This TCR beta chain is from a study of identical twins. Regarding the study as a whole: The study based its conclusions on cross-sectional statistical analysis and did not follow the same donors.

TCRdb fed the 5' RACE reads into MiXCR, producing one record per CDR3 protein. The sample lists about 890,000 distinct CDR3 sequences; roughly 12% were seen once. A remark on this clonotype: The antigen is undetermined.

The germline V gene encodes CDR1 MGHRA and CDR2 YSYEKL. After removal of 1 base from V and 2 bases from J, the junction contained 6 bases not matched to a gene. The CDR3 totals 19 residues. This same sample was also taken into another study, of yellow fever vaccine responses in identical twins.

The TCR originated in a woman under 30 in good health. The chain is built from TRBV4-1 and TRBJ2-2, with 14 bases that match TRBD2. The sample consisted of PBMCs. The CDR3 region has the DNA TGCGCCAGCAGCCAAGGTGGACTAGCGGGGGGCGTCAACACCGGGGAGCTGTTTTTT. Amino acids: CASSQGGLAGGVNTGELFF.